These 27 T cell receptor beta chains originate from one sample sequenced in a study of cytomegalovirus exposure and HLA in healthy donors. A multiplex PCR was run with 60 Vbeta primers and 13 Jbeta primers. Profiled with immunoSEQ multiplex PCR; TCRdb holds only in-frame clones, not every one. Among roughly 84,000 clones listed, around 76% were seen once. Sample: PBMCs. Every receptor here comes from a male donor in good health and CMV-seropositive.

CDR3 coding DNA: TGCGCCAGCAGCTTTGTTCCGGGAGACGAGACCCAGTACTTC. Protein product: CASSFVPGDETQYF. This sequence joins TRBV5-1 and TRBJ2-5; weak D call: TRBD2 (6 bases). This CDR3 spans 14 amino acids. CDR1 is SGHRS and CDR2 is YFSETQ in the germline V gene. Trimming removed 2 bases at V and 5 bases at J, with 13 bases between.

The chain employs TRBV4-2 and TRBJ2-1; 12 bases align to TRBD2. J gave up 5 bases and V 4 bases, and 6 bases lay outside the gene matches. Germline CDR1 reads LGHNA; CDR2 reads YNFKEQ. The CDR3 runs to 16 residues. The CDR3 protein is CASSLLGLAGNNEQFF. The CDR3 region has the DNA TGTGCCAGCAGCCTACTAGGACTAGCGGGGAACAATGAGCAGTTCTTC.

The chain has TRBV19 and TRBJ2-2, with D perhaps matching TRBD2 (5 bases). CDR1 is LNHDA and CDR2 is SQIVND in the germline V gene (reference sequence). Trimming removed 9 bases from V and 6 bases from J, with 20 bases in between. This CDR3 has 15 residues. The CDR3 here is CASASGEVDAGELFF. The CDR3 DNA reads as TGTGCCAGCGCAAGCGGCGAGGTTGACGCCGGGGAGCTGTTTTTT.

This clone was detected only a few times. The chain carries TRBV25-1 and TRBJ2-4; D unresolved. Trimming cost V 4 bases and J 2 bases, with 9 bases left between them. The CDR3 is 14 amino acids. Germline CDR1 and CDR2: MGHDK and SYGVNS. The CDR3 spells CASSGSRTKNIQYF. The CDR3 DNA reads TGTGCCAGCAGTGGGAGTCGTACCAAAAACATTCAGTACTTC.

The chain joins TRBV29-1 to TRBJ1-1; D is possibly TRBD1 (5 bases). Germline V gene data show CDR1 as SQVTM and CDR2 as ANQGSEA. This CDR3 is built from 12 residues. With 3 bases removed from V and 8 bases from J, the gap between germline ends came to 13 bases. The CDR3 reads CSVEAGHREAFF. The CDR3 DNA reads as TGCAGCGTTGAGGCCGGACACCGCGAAGCTTTCTTT.

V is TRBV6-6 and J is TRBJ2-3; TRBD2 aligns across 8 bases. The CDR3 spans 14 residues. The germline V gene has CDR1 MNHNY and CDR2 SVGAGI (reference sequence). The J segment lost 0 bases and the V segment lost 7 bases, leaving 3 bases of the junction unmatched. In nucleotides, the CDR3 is TGTGCCAGCATTCCTAGCGGGAGCACAGATACGCAGTATTTT. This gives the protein CASIPSGSTDTQYF.

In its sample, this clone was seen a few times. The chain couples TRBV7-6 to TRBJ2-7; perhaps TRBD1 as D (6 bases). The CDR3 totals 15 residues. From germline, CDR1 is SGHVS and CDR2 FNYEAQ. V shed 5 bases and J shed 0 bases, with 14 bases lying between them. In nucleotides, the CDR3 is TGTGCCAGCAGCCCCACAGGGCGCCTCTCCTACGAGCAGTACTTC. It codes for CASSPTGRLSYEQYF.

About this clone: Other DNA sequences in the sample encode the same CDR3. The CDR3 sequence is CAIRMGQGAGDTQYF. In nucleotides, the CDR3 is TGTGCCATCAGGATGGGACAGGGGGCGGGAGATACGCAGTATTTT. V usage is TRBV10-3 and J usage is TRBJ2-3, with TRBD1 matching 12 bases. From germline, CDR1 is ENHRY and CDR2 SYGVKD. Trimming cost V 6 bases and J 5 bases; bases outside gene matches: 6. The CDR3 has 15 residues.

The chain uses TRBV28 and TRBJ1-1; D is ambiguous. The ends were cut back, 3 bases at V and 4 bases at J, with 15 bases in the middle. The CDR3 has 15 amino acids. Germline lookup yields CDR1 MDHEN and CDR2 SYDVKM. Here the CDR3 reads CASSFAGLVRTEAFF. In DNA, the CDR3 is TGTGCCAGCAGTTTTGCAGGCTTGGTTCGCACTGAAGCTTTCTTT.

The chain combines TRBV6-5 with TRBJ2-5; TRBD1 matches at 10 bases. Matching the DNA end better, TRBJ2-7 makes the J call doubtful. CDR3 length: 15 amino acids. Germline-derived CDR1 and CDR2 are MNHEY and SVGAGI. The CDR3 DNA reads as TGTGCCAGCAGTACTCAGACAGGGGGCAGCTACGAGCAGTACTTC. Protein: CASSTQTGGSYEQYF.

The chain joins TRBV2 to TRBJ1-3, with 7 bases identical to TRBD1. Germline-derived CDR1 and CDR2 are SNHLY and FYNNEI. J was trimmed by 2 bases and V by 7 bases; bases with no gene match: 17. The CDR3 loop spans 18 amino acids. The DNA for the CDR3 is TGTGCCAGCACCTACGGGACAGAGGACCGGGGGCCTGGAAACACCATATATTTT. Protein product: CASTYGTEDRGPGNTIYF.

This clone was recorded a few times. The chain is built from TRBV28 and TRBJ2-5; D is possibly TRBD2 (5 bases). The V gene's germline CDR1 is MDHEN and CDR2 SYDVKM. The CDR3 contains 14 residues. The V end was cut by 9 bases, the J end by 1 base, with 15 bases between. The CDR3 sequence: CASRGYAIQETQYF. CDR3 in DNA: TGTGCCAGTCGAGGGTATGCTATCCAAGAGACCCAGTACTTC.

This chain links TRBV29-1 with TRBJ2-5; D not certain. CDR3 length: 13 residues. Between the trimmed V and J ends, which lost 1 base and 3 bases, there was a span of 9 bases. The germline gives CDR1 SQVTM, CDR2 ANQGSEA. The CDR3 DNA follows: TGCAGCGTTGAAGCGTCAGCGAAAGAGACCCAGTACTTC. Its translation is CSVEASAKETQYF. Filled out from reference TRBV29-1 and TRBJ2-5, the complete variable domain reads SAVISQKPSRDICQRGTSLTIQCQVDSQVTMMFWYRQQPGQSLTLIATANQGSEATYESGFVIDKFPISRPNLTFSTLTVSNMSPEDSSIYLCSVEASAKETQYFGPGTRLLVL.

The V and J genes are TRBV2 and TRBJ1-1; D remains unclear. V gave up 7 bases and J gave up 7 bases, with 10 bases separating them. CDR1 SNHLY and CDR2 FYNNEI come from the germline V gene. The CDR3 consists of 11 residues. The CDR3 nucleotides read TGTGCCAGCACCAGAGGGAGTGAAGCTTTCTTT. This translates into CASTRGSEAFF.

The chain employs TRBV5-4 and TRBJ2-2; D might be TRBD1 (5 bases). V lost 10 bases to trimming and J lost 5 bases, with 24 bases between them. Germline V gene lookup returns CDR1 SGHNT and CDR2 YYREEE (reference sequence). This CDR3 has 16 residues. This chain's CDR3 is CAGQKGNYPRTGELFF. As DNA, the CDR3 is TGTGCCGGCCAGAAGGGGAACTATCCGAGGACCGGGGAGCTGTTTTTT. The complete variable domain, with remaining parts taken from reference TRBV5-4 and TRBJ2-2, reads ETGVTQSPTHLIKTRGQQVTLRCSSQSGHNTVSWYQQALGQGPQFIFQYYREEENGRGNFPPRFSGLQFPNYSSELNVNALELDDSALYLCAGQKGNYPRTGELFFGEGSRLTVL.

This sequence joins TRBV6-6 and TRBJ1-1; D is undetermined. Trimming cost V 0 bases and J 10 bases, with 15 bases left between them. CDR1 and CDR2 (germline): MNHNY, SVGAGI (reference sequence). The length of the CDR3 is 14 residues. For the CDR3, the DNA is TGTGCCAGCAGTTACTCTCTGGCCAACATGTTAGCTTTCTTT. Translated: CASSYSLANMLAFF.

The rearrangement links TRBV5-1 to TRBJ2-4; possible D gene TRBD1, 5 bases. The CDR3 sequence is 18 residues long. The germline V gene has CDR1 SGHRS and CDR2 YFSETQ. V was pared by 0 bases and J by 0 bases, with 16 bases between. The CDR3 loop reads CASSLVQQESLAKNIQYF. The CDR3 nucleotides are TGCGCCAGCAGCTTGGTACAACAGGAGAGTTTAGCCAAAAACATTCAGTACTTC.

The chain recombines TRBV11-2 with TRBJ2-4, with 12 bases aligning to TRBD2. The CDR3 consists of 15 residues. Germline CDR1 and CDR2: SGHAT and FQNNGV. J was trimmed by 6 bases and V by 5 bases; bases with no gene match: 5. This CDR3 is CASSMTSGGRNIQYF. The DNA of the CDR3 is TGTGCCAGCAGCATGACTAGCGGGGGACGAAACATTCAGTACTTC.

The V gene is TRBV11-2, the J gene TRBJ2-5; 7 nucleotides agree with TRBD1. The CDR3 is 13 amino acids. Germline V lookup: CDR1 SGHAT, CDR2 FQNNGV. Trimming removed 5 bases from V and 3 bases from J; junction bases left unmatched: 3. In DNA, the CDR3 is TGTGCCAGCAGCCCAGGGACAGAAGAGACCCAGTACTTC. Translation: CASSPGTEETQYF.

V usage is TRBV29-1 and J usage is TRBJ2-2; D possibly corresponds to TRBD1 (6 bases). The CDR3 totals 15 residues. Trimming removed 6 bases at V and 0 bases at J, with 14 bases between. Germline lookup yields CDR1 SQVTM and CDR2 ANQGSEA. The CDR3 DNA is TGCAGCGTGGGGGCGAGACGGACGAACACCGGGGAGCTGTTTTTT. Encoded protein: CSVGARRTNTGELFF.

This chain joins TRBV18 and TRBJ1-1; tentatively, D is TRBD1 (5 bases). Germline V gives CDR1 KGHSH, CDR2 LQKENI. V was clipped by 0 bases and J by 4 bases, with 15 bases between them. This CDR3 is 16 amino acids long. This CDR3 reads CASSPPKGLGGTEAFF. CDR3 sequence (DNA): TGTGCCAGCTCACCACCCAAGGGGCTCGGCGGCACTGAAGCTTTCTTT.

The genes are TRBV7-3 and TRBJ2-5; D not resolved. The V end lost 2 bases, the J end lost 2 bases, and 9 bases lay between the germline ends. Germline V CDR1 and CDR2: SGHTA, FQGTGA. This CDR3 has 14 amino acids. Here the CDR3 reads CASSLSREQETQYF. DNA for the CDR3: TGTGCCAGCAGCTTATCAAGAGAACAAGAGACCCAGTACTTC.

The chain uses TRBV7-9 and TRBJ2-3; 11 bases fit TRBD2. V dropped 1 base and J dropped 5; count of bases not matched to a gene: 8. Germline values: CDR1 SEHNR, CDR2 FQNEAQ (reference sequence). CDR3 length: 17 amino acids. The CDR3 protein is CASSLDVAGGPKDTQYF. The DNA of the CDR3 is TGTGCCAGCAGCTTAGATGTAGCGGGGGGGCCGAAAGATACGCAGTATTTT.

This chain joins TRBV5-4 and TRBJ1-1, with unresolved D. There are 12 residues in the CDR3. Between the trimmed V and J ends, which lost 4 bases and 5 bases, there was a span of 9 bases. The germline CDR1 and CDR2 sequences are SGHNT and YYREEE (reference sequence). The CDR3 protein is CASSPDWTEAFF. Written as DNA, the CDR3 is TGTGCCAGCAGCCCCGACTGGACTGAAGCTTTCTTT.

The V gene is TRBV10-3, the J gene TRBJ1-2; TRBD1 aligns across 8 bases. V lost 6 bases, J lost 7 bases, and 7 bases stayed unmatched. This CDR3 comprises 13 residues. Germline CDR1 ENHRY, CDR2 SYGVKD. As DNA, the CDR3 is TGTGCCATCAGGGACGACAGGGGACCTGGCTACACCTTC. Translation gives CAIRDDRGPGYTF.

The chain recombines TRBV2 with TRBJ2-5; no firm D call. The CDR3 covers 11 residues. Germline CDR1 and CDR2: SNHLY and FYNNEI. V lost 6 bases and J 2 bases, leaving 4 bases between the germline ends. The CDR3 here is CASRLQETQYF. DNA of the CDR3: TGTGCCAGCAGGTTACAAGAGACCCAGTACTTC.

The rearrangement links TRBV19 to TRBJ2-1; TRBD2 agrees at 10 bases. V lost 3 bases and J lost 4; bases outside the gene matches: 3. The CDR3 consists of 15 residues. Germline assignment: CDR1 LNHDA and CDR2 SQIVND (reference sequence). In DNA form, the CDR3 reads TGTGCCAGTAGTATCGATAGCGGGGGGTACAATGAGCAGTTCTTC. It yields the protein CASSIDSGGYNEQFF.